The T cell receptor (beta chain) described here comes from a study of radiotherapy plus CTLA-4 blockade in lung cancer. This clone has a single count. The method was immunoSEQ multiplex PCR; TCRdb's version includes in-frame clones alone and lacks a portion of them. The top ten hold just over 14% of the sample, which has 70,000 to 95,000 clones, approximately 80% seen once. Germline lookup yields CDR1 MRHNA and CDR2 SNTAGT. The germline V and J ends were trimmed by 0 bases and 4 bases, with 12 bases remaining between them. The length of the CDR3 is 16 residues. The genes are TRBV6-4 and TRBJ2-2; D is ambiguous. Here the sequenced sample was peripheral blood, taken from a patient treated with radiotherapy plus ipilimumab. The source is a human donor with non-small cell lung cancer that progressed on radiotherapy plus ipilimumab. CDR3 DNA: TGTGCCAGCAGTGACTCGAGGTGGGGTGGCACCGGGGAGCTGTTTTTT. It encodes CASSDSRWGGTGELFF.